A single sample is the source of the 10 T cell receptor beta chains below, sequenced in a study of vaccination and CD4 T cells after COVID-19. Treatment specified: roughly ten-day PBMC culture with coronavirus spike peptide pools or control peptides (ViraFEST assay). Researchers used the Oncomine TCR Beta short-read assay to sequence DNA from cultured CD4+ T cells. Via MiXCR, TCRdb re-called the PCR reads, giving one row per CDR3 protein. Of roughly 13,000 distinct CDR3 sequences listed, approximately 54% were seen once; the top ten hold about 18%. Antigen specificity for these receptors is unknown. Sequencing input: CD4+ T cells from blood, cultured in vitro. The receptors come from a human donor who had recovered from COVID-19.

The CDR3 is CASSLEGPGQPQHF. CDR3 coding DNA: TGTGCCAGCAGCTTAGAGGGACCGGGTCAGCCCCAGCATTTT. The genes are TRBV7-9 and TRBJ1-5; D may be TRBD1 (5 bases). Germline lookup yields CDR1 SEHNR and CDR2 FQNEAQ (reference sequence). The length of the CDR3 is 14 residues. V lost 1 base to trimming and J lost 6 bases, with 10 bases between them.

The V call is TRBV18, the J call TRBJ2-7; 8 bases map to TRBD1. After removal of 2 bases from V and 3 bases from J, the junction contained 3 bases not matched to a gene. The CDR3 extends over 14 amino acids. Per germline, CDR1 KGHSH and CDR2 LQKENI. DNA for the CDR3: TGTGCCAGCTCACCAGGGACAGGAGACTACGAGCAGTACTTC. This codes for CASSPGTGDYEQYF.

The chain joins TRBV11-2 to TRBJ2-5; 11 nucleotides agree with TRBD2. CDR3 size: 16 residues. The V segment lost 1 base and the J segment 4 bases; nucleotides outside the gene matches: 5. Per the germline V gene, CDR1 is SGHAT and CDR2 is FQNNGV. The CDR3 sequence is CASSLAWLAGGETQYF. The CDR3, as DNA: TGTGCCAGCAGCTTAGCTTGGCTAGCGGGAGGAGAGACCCAGTACTTC.

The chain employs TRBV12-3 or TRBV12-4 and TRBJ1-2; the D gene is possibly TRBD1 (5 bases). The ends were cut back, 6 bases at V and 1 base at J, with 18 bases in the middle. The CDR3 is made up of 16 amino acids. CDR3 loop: CASSPPPGRGNYGYTF. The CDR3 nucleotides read TGTGCCAGCAGCCCCCCCCCCGGGAGGGGTAACTATGGCTACACCTTC.

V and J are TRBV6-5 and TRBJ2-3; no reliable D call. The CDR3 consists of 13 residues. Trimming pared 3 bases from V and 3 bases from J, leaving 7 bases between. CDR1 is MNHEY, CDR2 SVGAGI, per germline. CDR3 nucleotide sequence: TGTGCCAGCAGTTATGGTGAAACAGATACGCAGTATTTT. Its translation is CASSYGETDTQYF.

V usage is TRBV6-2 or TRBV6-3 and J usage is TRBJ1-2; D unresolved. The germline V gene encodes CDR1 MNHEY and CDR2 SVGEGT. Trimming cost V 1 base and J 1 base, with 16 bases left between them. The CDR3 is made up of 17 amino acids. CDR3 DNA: TGTGCCAGCAGTTACTTCGGGTCGACGGGTGATAACTATGGCTACACCTTC. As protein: CASSYFGSTGDNYGYTF.

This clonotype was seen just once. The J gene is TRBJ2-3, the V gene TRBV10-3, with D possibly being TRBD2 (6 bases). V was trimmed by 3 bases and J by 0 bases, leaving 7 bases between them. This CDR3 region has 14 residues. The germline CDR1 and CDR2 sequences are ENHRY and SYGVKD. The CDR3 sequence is CAISDGRSTDTQYF. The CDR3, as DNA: TGTGCCATCAGTGATGGGAGGAGCACAGATACGCAGTATTTT.

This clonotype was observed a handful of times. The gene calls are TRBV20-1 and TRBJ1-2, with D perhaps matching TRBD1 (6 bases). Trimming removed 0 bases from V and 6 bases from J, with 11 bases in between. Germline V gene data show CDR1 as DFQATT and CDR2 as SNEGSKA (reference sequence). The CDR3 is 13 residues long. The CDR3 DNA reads TGCAGTGCTAGAGACAGGAGGGGGAATGGCTACACCTTC. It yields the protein CSARDRRGNGYTF.

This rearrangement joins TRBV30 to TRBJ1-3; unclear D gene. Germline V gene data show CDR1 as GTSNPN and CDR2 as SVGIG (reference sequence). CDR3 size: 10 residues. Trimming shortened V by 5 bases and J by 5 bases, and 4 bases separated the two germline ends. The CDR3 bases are TGTGCCTGGGGAAGAAACACCATATATTTT. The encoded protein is CAWGRNTIYF.

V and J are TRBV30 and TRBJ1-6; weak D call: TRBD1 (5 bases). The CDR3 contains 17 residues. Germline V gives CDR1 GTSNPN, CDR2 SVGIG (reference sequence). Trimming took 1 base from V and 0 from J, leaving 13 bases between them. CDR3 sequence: CAWSAGHSSSYNSPLHF. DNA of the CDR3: TGTGCCTGGAGTGCAGGACACTCGAGCTCCTATAATTCACCCCTCCACTTT.